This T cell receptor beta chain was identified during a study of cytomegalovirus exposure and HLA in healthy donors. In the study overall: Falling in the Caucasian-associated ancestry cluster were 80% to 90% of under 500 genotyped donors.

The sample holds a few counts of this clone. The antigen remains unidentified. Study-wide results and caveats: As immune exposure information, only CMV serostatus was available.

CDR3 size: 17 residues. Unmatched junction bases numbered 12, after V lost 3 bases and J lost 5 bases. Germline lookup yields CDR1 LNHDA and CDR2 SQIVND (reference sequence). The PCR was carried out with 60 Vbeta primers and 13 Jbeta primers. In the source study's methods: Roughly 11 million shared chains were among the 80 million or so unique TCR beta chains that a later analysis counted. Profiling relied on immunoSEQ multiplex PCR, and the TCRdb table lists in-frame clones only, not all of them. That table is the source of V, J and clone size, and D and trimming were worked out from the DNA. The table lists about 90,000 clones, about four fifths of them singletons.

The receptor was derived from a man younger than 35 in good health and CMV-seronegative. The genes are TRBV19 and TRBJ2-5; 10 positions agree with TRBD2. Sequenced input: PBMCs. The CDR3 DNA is TGTGCCAGTAGTATTGTGCTAGCGGGAGTGAGGCTGGAGACCCAGTACTTC. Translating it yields CASSIVLAGVRLETQYF.